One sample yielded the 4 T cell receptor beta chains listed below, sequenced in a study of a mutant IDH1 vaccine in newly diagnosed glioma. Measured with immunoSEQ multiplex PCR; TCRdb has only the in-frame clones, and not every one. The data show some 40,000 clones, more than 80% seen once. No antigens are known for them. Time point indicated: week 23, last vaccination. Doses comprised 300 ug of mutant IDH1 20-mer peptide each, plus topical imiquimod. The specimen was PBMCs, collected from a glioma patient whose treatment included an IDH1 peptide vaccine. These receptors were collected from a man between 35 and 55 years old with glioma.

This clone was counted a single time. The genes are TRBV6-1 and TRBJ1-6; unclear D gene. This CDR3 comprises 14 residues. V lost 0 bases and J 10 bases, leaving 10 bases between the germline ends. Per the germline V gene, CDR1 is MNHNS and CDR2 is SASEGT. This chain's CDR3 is CASSEATGESPLHF. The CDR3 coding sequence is TGTGCCAGCAGTGAAGCGACGGGAGAATCACCCCTCCACTTT.

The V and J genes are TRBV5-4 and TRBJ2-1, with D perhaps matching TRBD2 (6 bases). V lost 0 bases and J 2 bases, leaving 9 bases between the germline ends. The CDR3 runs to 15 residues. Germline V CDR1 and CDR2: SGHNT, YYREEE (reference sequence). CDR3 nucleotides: TGTGCCAGCAGCTTGGTAGCGGAAACCTACAATGAGCAGTTCTTC. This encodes CASSLVAETYNEQFF.

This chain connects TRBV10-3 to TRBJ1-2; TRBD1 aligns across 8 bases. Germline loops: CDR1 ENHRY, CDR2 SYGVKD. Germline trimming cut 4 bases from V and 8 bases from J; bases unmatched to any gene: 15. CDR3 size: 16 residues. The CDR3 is CAISGNSPGGGGGYTF. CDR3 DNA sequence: TGTGCCATCAGTGGGAACTCCCCAGGGGGCGGAGGGGGCTACACCTTC.

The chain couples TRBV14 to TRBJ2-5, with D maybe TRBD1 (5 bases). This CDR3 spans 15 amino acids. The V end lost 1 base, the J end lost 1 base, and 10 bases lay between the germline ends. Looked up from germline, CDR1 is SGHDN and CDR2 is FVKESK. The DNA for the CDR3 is TGTGCCAGCAGCCAAGGACAGACAGTCCAAGAGACCCAGTACTTC. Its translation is CASSQGQTVQETQYF.